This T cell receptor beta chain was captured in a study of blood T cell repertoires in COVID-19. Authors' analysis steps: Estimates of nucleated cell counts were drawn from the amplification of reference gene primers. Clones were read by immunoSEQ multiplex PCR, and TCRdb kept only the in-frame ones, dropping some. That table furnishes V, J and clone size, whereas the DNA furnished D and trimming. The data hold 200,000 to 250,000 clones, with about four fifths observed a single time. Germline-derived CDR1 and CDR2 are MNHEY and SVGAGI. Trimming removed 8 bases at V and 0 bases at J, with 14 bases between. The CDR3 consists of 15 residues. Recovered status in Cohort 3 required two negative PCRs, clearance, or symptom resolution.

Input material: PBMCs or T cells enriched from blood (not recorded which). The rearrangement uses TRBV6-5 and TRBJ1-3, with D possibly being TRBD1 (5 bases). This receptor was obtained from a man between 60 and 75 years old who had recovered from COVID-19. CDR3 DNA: TGTGCCAGCGGGGATAGACAGAGCTCTGGAAACACCATATATTTT. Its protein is CASGDRQSSGNTIYF.